The T cell receptor beta chain described here comes from a study of glioma-infiltrating T cells after dendritic cell vaccination. Primers: 60 V beta forward and 13 J beta reverse. TCRdb keeps only in-frame clones here, not all; method: immunoSEQ multiplex PCR. This table holds 49,000 or so clones, 85% to 90% found once. Before vaccination, two weeks after the third vaccination, and at progression, PBMC were collected. Trimming cost V 3 bases and J 5 bases, with 16 bases left between them. The CDR3 spans 15 residues. Germline assignment: CDR1 SGHNT and CDR2 YYREEE (reference sequence). Source: blood, taken before dendritic cell vaccination. The sequence derives from a human donor with glioblastoma. The V call is TRBV5-4, the J call TRBJ2-3; maybe TRBD1 (7 bases). DNA of the CDR3: TGTGCCAGCAGCTCGGGACAGCGGAGGGGAGATACGCAGTATTTT. The encoded protein is CASSSGQRRGDTQYF.